The clone carrying this T cell receptor (beta chain) was found a few times. As handled by the study authors: The assay estimated nucleated cells by amplifying reference gene primers. Here immunoSEQ multiplex PCR was the method, and the copy in TCRdb shows in-frame clones only, minus some. The V and J calls and the clone size are those of that table, but D and trimming were determined from the DNA. The table has about 210,000 clones, around 80% seen once. The source of the sample is a study of blood T cell repertoires in COVID-19. Study overall: From the United States, Italy and Spain came samples of acute and convalescent COVID-19. PBMCs, B-cell-depleted T cells, or T cells were the source of the cDNA or gDNA that made up the material.

This sequence originates from a man aged 50 or older with active or convalescent COVID-19. The sequencing sample was made of peripheral blood.

The DNA of the CDR3 is TGTGCCAGCTCGCCCGTGGGGACAGGGACCTATGGCTACACCTTC. It codes for CASSPVGTGTYGYTF. This chain joins TRBV18 and TRBJ1-2, with 9 bases fitting TRBD1. Germline V CDR1 and CDR2: KGHSH, LQKENI. The CDR3 is 15 amino acids. V lost 6 bases to trimming and J lost 4 bases; unmatched junction nucleotides: 9.